This note documents a single T cell receptor beta chain sequence. These data come from a study of blood T cell repertoires in COVID-19. Under the authors' procedure: It was from reference gene primer amplification that nucleated cell counts were estimated. Profiled with immunoSEQ multiplex PCR; TCRdb holds only in-frame clones, not every one. The V and J calls and the clone size are those of that table, but D and trimming were determined from the DNA. The sample consists of 150,000 to 200,000 clones, approximately 80% of them appearing once. The sequenced sample consisted of PBMCs or T cells enriched from blood (not recorded which). The TCR originated in a man aged 50 to 59 who had recovered from COVID-19.

The chain's CDR3 is CASSPEGTGELFF. Here the CDR3 DNA reads TGCGCCAGCAGCCCGGAGGGAACCGGGGAGCTGTTTTTT. The chain carries TRBV4-1 and TRBJ2-2, with D perhaps TRBD2 (6 bases). Trimming removed 4 bases at V and 5 bases at J, with 8 bases between. There are 13 residues in the CDR3. The germline V gene encodes CDR1 MGHRA and CDR2 YSYEKL.